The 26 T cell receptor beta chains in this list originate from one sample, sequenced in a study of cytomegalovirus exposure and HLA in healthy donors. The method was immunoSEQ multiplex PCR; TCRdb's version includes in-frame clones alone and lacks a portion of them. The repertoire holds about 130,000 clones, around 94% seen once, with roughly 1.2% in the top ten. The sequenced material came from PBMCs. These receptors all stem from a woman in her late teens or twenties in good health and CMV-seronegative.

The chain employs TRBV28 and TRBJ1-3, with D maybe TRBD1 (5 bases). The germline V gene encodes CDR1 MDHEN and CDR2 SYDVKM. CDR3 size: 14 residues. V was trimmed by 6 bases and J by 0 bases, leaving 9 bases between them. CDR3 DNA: TGTGCCAGCAGCCACAGGAGCTCTGGAAACACCATATATTTT. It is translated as CASSHRSSGNTIYF.

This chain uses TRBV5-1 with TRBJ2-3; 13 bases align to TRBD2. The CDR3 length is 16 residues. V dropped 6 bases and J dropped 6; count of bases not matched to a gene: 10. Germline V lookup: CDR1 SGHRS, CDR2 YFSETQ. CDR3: CASTPGLAGSGDTQYF. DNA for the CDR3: TGCGCCAGCACCCCGGGACTAGCGGGATCGGGGGATACGCAGTATTTT.

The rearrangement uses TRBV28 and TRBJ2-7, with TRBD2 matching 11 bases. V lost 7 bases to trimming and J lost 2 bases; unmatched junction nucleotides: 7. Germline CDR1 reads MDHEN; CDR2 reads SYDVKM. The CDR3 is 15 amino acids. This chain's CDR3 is CASNGATSGTYEQYF. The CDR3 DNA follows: TGTGCCAGCAACGGAGCGACTAGCGGGACCTACGAGCAGTACTTC.

CDR3 residues: CASSPPSRKGPSYEQYF. Written as DNA, the CDR3 is TGTGCCAGCAGCCCACCCAGTCGGAAGGGGCCCTCCTACGAGCAGTACTTC. The chain is built from TRBV7-9 and TRBJ2-7; perhaps TRBD1 as D (5 bases). CDR3 length: 17 residues. Germline values: CDR1 SEHNR, CDR2 FQNEAQ (reference sequence). V lost 5 bases and J 0 bases, leaving 20 bases between the germline ends. The full variable domain, its missing parts supplied by reference TRBV7-9 and TRBJ2-7, is DTGVSQNPRHKITKRGQNVTFRCDPISEHNRLYWYRQTLGQGPEFLTYFQNEAQLEKSRLLSDRFSAERPKGSFSTLEIQRTEQGDSAMYLCASSPPSRKGPSYEQYFGPGTRLTVT.

The CDR3 DNA follows: TGTGCCAGCTCACCACCCCTTGGACAGGGGAGTACTGAAGCTTTCTTT. Amino acids: CASSPPLGQGSTEAFF. The chain carries TRBV18 and TRBJ1-1; TRBD1 agrees at 9 bases. From germline, CDR1 is KGHSH and CDR2 LQKENI. This CDR3 spans 16 amino acids. V lost 0 bases to trimming and J lost 5 bases; unmatched junction nucleotides: 7.

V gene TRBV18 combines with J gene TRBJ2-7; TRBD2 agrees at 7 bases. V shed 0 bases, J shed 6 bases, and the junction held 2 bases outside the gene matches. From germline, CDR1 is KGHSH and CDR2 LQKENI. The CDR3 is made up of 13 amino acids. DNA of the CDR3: TGTGCCAGCTCACCACCTGAGCGGGGCGAGCAGTACTTC. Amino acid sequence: CASSPPERGEQYF.

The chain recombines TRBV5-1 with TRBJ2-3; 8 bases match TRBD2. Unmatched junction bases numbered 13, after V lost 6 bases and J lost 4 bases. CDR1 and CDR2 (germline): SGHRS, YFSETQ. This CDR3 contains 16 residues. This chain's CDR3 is CASTYATGLGADTQYF. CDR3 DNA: TGCGCCAGCACCTACGCCACGGGACTAGGCGCAGATACGCAGTATTTT.

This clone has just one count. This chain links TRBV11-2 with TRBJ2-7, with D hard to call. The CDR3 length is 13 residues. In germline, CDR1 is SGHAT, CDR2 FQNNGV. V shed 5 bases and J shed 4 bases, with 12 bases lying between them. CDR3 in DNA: TGTGCCAGCAGCCCCCCCGGGTTATACGAGCAGTACTTC. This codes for CASSPPGLYEQYF.

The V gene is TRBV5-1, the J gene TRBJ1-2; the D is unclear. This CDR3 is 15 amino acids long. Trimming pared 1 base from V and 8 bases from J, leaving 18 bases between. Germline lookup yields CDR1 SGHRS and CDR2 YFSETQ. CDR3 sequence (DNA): TGCGCCAGCAGCTTGACCGTGACGGGAAAAGGGGGCTACACCTTC. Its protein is CASSLTVTGKGGYTF.

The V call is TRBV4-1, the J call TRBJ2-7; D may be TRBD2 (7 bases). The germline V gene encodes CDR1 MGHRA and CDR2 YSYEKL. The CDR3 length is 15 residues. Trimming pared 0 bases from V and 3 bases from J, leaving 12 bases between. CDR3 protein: CASSQDPGGGYEQYF. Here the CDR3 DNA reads TGCGCCAGCAGCCAAGATCCGGGGGGCGGCTACGAGCAGTACTTC.

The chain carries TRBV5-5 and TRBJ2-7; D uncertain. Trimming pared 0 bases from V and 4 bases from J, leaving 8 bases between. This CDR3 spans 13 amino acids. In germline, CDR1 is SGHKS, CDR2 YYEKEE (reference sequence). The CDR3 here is CASSLVSVYEQYF. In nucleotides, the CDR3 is TGTGCCAGCAGCTTGGTATCGGTTTACGAGCAGTACTTC.

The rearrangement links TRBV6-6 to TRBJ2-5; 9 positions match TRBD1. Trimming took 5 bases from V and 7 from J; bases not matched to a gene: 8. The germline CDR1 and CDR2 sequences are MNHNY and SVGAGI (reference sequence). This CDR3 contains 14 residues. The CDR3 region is CASSSTGGHGTQYF. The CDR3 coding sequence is TGTGCCAGCAGTAGTACAGGGGGCCATGGGACCCAGTACTTC.

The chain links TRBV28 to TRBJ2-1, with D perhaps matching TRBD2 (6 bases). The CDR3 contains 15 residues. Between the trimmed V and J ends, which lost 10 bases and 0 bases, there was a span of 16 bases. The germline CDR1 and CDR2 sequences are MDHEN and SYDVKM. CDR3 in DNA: TGTGCCACCGCAAGTGGAGGGCCCTCCTACAATGAGCAGTTCTTC. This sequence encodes CATASGGPSYNEQFF.

Here the CDR3 DNA reads TGCGCCAGCAGCCAAGGAGGGTACGAGCAGTACTTC. As protein: CASSQGGYEQYF. The chain joins TRBV4-1 to TRBJ2-7; D perhaps matches TRBD2 (5 bases). The germline V and J ends were trimmed by 1 base and 4 bases, with 5 bases remaining between them. Germline V lookup: CDR1 MGHRA, CDR2 YSYEKL. The CDR3 is 12 residues long.

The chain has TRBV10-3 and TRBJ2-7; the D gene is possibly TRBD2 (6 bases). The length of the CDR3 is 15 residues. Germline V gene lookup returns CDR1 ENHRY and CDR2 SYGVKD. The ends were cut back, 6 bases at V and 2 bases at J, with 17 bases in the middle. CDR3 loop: CAIREGSTVPYEQYF. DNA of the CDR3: TGTGCCATCAGGGAGGGGAGTACAGTCCCCTACGAGCAGTACTTC.

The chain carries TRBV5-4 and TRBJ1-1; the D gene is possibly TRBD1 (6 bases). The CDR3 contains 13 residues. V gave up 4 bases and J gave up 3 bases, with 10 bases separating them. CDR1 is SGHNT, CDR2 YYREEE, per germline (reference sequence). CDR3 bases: TGTGCCAGCAGCACAGGGCTCGACACTGAAGCTTTCTTT. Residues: CASSTGLDTEAFF.

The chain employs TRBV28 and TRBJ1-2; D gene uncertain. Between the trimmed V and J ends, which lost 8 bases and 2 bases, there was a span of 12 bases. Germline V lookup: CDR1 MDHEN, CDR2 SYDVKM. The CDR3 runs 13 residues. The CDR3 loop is CASSIGGNYGYTF. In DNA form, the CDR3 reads TGTGCCAGCTCGATCGGCGGGAACTATGGCTACACCTTC.

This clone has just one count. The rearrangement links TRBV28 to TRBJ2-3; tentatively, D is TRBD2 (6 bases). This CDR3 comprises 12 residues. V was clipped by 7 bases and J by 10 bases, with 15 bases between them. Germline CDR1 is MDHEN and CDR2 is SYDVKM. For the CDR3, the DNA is TGTGCCAGCACCCTCTCGACTAGTCCGCAGTATTTT. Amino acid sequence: CASTLSTSPQYF. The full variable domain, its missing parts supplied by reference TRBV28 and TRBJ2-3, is DVKVTQSSRYLVKRTGEKVFLECVQDMDHENMFWYRQDPGLGLRLIYFSYDVKMKEKGDIPEGYSVSREKKERFSLILESASTNQTSMYLCASTLSTSPQYFGPGTRLTVL.

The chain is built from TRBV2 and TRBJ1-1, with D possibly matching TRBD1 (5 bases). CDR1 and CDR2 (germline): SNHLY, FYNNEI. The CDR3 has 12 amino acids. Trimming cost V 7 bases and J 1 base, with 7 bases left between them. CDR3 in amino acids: CASIGQNTEAFF. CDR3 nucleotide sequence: TGTGCCAGCATAGGACAGAACACTGAAGCTTTCTTT.

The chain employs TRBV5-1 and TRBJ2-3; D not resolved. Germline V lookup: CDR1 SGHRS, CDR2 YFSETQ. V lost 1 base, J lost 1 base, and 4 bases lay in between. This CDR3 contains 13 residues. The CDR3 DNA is TGCGCCAGCAGCTTGCAGGGCACAGATACGCAGTATTTT. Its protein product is CASSLQGTDTQYF. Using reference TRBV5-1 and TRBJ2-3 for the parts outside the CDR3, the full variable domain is KAGVTQTPRYLIKTRGQQVTLSCSPISGHRSVSWYQQTPGQGLQFLFEYFSETQRNKGNFPGRFSGRQFSNSRSEMNVSTLELGDSALYLCASSLQGTDTQYFGPGTRLTVL.

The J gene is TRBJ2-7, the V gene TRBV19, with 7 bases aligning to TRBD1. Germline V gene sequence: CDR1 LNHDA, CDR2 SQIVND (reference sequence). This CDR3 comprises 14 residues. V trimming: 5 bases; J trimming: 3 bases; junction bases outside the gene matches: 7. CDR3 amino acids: CASSSAGTDYEQYF. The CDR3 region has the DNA TGTGCCAGTAGTTCAGCCGGGACAGACTACGAGCAGTACTTC.

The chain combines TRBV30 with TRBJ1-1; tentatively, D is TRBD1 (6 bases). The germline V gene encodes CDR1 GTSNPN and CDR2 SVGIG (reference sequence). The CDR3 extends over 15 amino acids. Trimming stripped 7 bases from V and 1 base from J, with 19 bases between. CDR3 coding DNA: TGTGCCTATCATCCGAGACAGGCAGGGAACACTGAAGCTTTCTTT. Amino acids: CAYHPRQAGNTEAFF.

CDR3: CASSSPTGTGRHIQYF. CDR3 in DNA: TGTGCCAGCAGTAGTCCCACCGGGACAGGGAGGCACATTCAGTACTTC. This chain uses TRBV28 with TRBJ2-4, with TRBD1 matching over 9 bases. V gave up 5 bases and J gave up 8 bases; unmatched junction bases: 13. The CDR3 is 16 amino acids. From germline, CDR1 is MDHEN and CDR2 SYDVKM.

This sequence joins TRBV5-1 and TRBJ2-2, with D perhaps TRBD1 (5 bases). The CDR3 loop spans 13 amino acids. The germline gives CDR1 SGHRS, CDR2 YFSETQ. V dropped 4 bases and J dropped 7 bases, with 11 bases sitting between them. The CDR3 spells CASSRQGNGELFF. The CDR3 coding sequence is TGCGCCAGCAGCCGCCAGGGTAACGGGGAGCTGTTTTTT.

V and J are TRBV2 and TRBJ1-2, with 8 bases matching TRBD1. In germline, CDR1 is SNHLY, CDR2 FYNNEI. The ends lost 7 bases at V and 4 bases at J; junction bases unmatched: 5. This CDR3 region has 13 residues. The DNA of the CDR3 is TGTGCCAGCAACTCAGGGGGCGCCTATGGCTACACCTTC. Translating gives CASNSGGAYGYTF.

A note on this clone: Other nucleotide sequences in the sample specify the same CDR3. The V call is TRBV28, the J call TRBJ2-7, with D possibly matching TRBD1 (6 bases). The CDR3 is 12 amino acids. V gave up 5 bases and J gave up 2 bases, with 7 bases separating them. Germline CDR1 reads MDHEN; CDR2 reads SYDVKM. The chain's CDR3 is CASSPGAYEQYF. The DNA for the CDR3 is TGTGCCAGCAGTCCAGGGGCCTACGAGCAGTACTTC. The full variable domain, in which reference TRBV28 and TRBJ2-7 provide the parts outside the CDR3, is DVKVTQSSRYLVKRTGEKVFLECVQDMDHENMFWYRQDPGLGLRLIYFSYDVKMKEKGDIPEGYSVSREKKERFSLILESASTNQTSMYLCASSPGAYEQYFGPGTRLTVT.